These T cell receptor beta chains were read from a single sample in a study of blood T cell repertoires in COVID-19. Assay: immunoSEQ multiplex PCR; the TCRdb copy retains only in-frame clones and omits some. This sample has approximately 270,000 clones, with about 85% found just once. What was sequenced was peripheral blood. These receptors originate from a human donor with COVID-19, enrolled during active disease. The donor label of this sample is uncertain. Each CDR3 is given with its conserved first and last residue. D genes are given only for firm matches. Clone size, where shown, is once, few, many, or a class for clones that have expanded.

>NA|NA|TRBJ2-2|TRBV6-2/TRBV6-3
TGTGCCAGCAGCCGACTAGGCATCCCGACCGGGGAGCTGTTTTTT
CASSRLGIPTGELFF
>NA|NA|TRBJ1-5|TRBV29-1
TGCAGCGCAACACAGGGTGGTCGCAATCAGCCCCAGCATTTT
CSATQGGRNQPQHF
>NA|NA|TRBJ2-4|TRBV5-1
TGCGCCAGCAGCCCCGGACAGAGGGGCGACATTCAGTACTTC
CASSPGQRGDIQYF
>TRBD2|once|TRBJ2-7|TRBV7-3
TGTGCCAGCAGCATCTCTAGCGGTAGCTCCTACGAGCAGTACTTC
CASSISSGSSYEQYF
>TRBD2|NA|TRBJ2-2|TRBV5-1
TGCGCCAGCACCACCACGGGAGGAGGGAACGGGGAGCTGTTTTTT
CASTTTGGGNGELFF
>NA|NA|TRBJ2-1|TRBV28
TGTGCCAGCAGCCCCCCGGGGAGCCGTCGCTACAATGAGCAGTTCTTC
CASSPPGSRRYNEQFF
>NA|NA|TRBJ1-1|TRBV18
TGTGCCAGCTCACAAACGACAGCTATGAACACTGAAGCTTTCTTT
CASSQTTAMNTEAFF
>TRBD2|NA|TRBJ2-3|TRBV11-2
TGTGCCAGCAGCGAGGGACTAGCGGTCACAGATACGCAGTATTTT
CASSEGLAVTDTQYF
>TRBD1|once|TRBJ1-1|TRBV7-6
TGTGCCAGCAGCTTAGACCAGGGGGCGACTGAAGCTTTCTTT
CASSLDQGATEAFF
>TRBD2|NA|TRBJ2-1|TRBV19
TGTGCCAGTAGTCCGATAAGAGCGGGAGGGGGCAATGAGCAGTTCTTC
CASSPIRAGGGNEQFF
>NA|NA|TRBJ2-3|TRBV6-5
TGTGCCAGCAGGCGAACAGATACGCAGTATTTT
CASRRTDTQYF
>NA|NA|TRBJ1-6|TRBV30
TGTGCCTGGTCGGACAGCTCCTATTCACCCCTCCACTTT
CAWSDSSYSPLHF
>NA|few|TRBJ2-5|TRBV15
TGTGCCACCAGCAGAGATTCGTCGTATACAGGGTCGTACTTC
CATSRDSSYTGSYF
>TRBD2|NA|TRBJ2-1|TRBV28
TGTGCCAGCAGGGTAACTAGCGGGAAGAAGTTCTTC
CASRVTSGKKFF
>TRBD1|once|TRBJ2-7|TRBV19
TGTGCCAGTAGTATGGACAGGATGAACTACGAGCAGTACTTC
CASSMDRMNYEQYF
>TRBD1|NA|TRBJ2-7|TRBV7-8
TGTGCCAGCAGCTTAGGGGGGACAGGGTTGTACGAGCAGTACTTC
CASSLGGTGLYEQYF
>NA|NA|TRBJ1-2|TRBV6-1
TGTGCCAGCAGTGAAGGACAGACAGCGATCTATGGCTACACCTTC
CASSEGQTAIYGYTF
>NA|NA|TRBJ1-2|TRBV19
TGTGCCAGTAGTATGAGCGGGGAAGGCTACACCTTC
CASSMSGEGYTF
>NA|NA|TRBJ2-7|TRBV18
TGTGCCAGCTCACCACGTTCGACAGAGTCCTACGAGCAGTACTTC
CASSPRSTESYEQYF
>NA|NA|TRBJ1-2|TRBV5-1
TGCGCCAGCAGCTTAGACATTTCAAACTATGGCTACACCTTC
CASSLDISNYGYTF
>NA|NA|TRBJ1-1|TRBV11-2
TGTGCCAGCAGCTTAAGTAACATGAACACTGAAGCTTTCTTT
CASSLSNMNTEAFF
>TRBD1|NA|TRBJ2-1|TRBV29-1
TGCAGCATGGGACAGGGGGGGAATGAGCAGTTCTTC
CSMGQGGNEQFF
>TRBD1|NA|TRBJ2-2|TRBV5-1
TGCGCCAGCAGCTTGGTGGGACAGTCTCACACCGGGGAGCTGTTTTTT
CASSLVGQSHTGELFF
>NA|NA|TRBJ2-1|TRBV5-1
TGCGCCAGCAACCCGTCGACTAGTGGGGCCTACAATGAGCAGTTCTTC
CASNPSTSGAYNEQFF
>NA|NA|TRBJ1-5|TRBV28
TGTGCCAGCACCCGACAGAGAAGCAATCAGCCCCAGCATTTT
CASTRQRSNQPQHF
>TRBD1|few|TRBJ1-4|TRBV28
TGTGCCAGCTTTCGACAGGGGGAGGAAAAACTGTTTTTT
CASFRQGEEKLFF
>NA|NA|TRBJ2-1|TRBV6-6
TGTGCCAGCAGTTACCCAACGGCGGGAGACAGGAATGAGCAGTTCTTC
CASSYPTAGDRNEQFF
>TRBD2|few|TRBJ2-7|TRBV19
TGTGCCAGTAGTTCCGGGACTAGCGGTTTCTACGAGCAGTACTTC
CASSSGTSGFYEQYF
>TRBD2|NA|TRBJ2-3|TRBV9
TGTGCCAGCAGCGTAGGACTAGCGGGGGGCACAGATACGCAGTATTTT
CASSVGLAGGTDTQYF